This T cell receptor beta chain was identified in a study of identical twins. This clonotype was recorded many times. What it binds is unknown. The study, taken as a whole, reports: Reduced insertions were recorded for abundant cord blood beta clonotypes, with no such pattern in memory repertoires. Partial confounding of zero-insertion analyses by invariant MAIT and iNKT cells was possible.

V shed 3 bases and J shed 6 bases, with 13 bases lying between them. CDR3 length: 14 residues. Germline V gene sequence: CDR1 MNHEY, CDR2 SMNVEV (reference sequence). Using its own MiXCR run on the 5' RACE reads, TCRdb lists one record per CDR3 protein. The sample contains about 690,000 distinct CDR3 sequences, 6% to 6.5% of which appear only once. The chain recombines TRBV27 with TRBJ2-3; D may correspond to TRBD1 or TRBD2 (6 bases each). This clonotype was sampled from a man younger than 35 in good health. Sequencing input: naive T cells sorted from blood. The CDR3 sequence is CASSFLPGADTQYF. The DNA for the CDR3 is TGTGCCAGCAGTTTTCTCCCGGGGGCGGATACGCAGTATTTT.